The T cell receptor (beta chain) described here comes from a study of identical twins. Findings and limits, study-wide: Abundant beta clonotypes from cord blood bore fewer insertions; memory repertoires lacked this pattern. Models underestimated out-of-frame TCR alpha sharing in monozygotic twins. The study found excess low generation probability among twin-shared out-of-frame alpha sequences.

CDR1 is LNHNV, CDR2 YYDKDF, per germline (reference sequence). The CDR3 sequence is 13 residues long. Trimming took 1 base from V and 5 from J, leaving 8 bases between them. Template switching supplied a universal primer site; unique molecular identifiers were carried on the cDNA. TCRdb reanalysed the 5' RACE reads using MiXCR and keeps one entry per CDR3 protein. Among fewer than 550,000 distinct CDR3 sequences listed, roughly an eighth were seen once. With regard to this clonotype: Its antigen is unknown.

The sample was also reused in another study, on yellow fever vaccine responses in identical twins.

The J gene is TRBJ2-5, the V gene TRBV15, with D unresolved. Sequences were obtained from CD4+ T cells sorted from blood. The clonotype originates from a woman between 18 and 29 years old in good health. This CDR3 is CATSRGPAETQYF. Here the CDR3 DNA reads TGTGCCACCAGCAGAGGCCCCGCCGAGACCCAGTACTTC.